The 26 T cell receptor beta chains reported below all come from one sample, sequenced in a study of blood T cell repertoires in COVID-19. Profiled with immunoSEQ multiplex PCR; TCRdb holds only in-frame clones, not every one. The sample lists 150,000 to 200,000 clones; more than 65% were seen once. The sample consisted of peripheral blood. These receptors were taken from a human donor with acute or convalescent COVID-19. The donor label of this sample is uncertain.

This chain joins TRBV19 and TRBJ1-2; 8 bases match TRBD1. The ends lost 6 bases at V and 0 bases at J; junction bases unmatched: 6. The germline V gene encodes CDR1 LNHDA and CDR2 SQIVND (reference sequence). CDR3 length equals 15 residues. The CDR3 nucleotides read TGTGCCAGTAGAATTTCAGGGGGCCCTAACTATGGCTACACCTTC. It codes for CASRISGGPNYGYTF.

This chain joins TRBV28 and TRBJ1-2, with D unresolved. The CDR3 covers 11 residues. Germline V gives CDR1 MDHEN, CDR2 SYDVKM. The V gene lost 8 bases and the J gene lost 6 bases, with 10 bases spanning the gap. The CDR3 region is CASGGVDGYTF. The CDR3 DNA follows: TGTGCCAGCGGAGGAGTTGATGGCTACACCTTC.

The chain has TRBV9 and TRBJ1-3; TRBD1 aligns across 8 bases. CDR1 SGDLS and CDR2 YYNGEE come from the germline V gene. This CDR3 has 16 amino acids. Germline trimming cut 4 bases from V and 4 bases from J; bases unmatched to any gene: 10. The CDR3 region is CASSPRQGTRGNTIYF. The CDR3 bases are TGTGCCAGCAGCCCACGACAGGGGACGCGCGGAAACACCATATATTTT.

The chain couples TRBV5-1 to TRBJ2-5; the D gene is possibly TRBD2 (5 bases). Trimming took off 2 bases at V and 0 bases at J, with 17 bases between the two ends. Germline CDR1 reads SGHRS; CDR2 reads YFSETQ. CDR3 length equals 17 residues. This CDR3 reads CASSFGEPKRNQETQYF. The CDR3 region has the DNA TGCGCCAGCAGCTTCGGAGAACCAAAGCGGAACCAAGAGACCCAGTACTTC.

This chain uses TRBV10-3 with TRBJ1-2; D is ambiguous. CDR3 size: 13 residues. Germline V gene data show CDR1 as ENHRY and CDR2 as SYGVKD. Trimming removed 0 bases at V and 6 bases at J, with 8 bases between. The chain's CDR3 is CAISESQAHGYTF. DNA of the CDR3: TGTGCCATCAGTGAGTCGCAGGCTCATGGCTACACCTTC.

The gene calls are TRBV6-5 and TRBJ1-2, with 7 bases matching TRBD1. Germline-derived CDR1 and CDR2 are MNHEY and SVGAGI. J was trimmed by 5 bases and V by 6 bases; bases with no gene match: 6. This CDR3 contains 13 residues. DNA of the CDR3: TGTGCCAGCAGATTGGGACAGCAATATGGCTACACCTTC. Its translation is CASRLGQQYGYTF.

J is TRBJ2-7 and V is TRBV30; D perhaps matches TRBD2 (7 bases). The V gene lost 4 bases and the J gene lost 4 bases, with 20 bases spanning the gap. CDR3 length equals 15 residues. CDR1 is GTSNPN, CDR2 SVGIG, per germline (reference sequence). CDR3 DNA sequence: TGTGCCTGGAAAGGGGGGAGCGGGGCGGAGTACGAGCAGTACTTC. It is translated as CAWKGGSGAEYEQYF.

The rearrangement joins TRBV30 to TRBJ1-2; TRBD1 matches at 7 bases. This CDR3 is 14 amino acids long. V shed 1 base, J shed 7 bases, and the junction held 9 bases outside the gene matches. Germline CDR1 and CDR2: GTSNPN and SVGIG (reference sequence). Here the CDR3 reads CAWSGSDRASGYTF. CDR3 DNA: TGTGCCTGGAGTGGTTCCGACAGGGCGAGTGGCTACACCTTC.

The chain carries TRBV10-2 and TRBJ1-4, with D tentatively TRBD1 (5 bases). Germline V gene sequence: CDR1 WSHSY, CDR2 SAAADI. This CDR3 has 14 residues. V dropped 3 bases and J dropped 7 bases, with 12 bases sitting between them. CDR3 nucleotide sequence: TGCGCCAGCAGTGACGGGGGTACAGGTGAAAAACTGTTTTTT. It yields the protein CASSDGGTGEKLFF.

The chain is built from TRBV3-1 (or the pseudogene TRBV3-2) and TRBJ1-6; tentatively, D is TRBD1 (5 bases). CDR3 length equals 14 residues. CDR1 and CDR2 (germline): LGHDT, YNNKEL (reference sequence). The V end was cut by 4 bases, the J end by 7 bases, with 11 bases between. The CDR3: CASSPLGGNSPLHF. Here the CDR3 DNA reads TGTGCCAGCAGCCCCCTGGGGGGGAATTCACCCCTCCACTTT.

This chain's CDR3 is CASSIDPRQGQGYTF. The CDR3 nucleotides read TGTGCCAGTAGTATAGATCCGAGACAGGGTCAAGGCTACACCTTC. The chain has TRBV19 and TRBJ1-2, with TRBD1 matching over 7 bases. This CDR3 has 15 amino acids. J lost 8 bases, V lost 0 bases, and 9 bases had no gene match. Per the germline V gene, CDR1 is LNHDA and CDR2 is SQIVND (reference sequence).

The chain employs TRBV5-4 and TRBJ2-3, with D possibly matching TRBD2 (6 bases). The germline gives CDR1 SGHNT, CDR2 YYREEE (reference sequence). The CDR3 extends over 12 amino acids. V gave up 3 bases and J gave up 6 bases, with 8 bases separating them. The CDR3 DNA is TGTGCCAGCAGCTGGGACTCGGATACGCAGTATTTT. This encodes CASSWDSDTQYF.

The chain links TRBV5-1 to TRBJ2-7, with 7 bases that match TRBD2. CDR1 is SGHRS, CDR2 YFSETQ, per germline. The CDR3 totals 11 residues. V trimming: 7 bases; J trimming: 4 bases; junction bases outside the gene matches: 2. The CDR3, as DNA: TGCGCCAGCGCGGGGGAATACGAGCAGTACTTC. Translated: CASAGEYEQYF. The full variable domain, its missing parts supplied by reference TRBV5-1 and TRBJ2-7, is KAGVTQTPRYLIKTRGQQVTLSCSPISGHRSVSWYQQTPGQGLQFLFEYFSETQRNKGNFPGRFSGRQFSNSRSEMNVSTLELGDSALYLCASAGEYEQYFGPGTRLTVT.

The DNA for the CDR3 is TGTGCCAGCAGTGCTCGGACTGAAGCTTTCTTT. As protein: CASSARTEAFF. The J gene is TRBJ1-1, the V gene TRBV2; D gene ambiguous. V dropped 4 bases and J dropped 5 bases, with 5 bases sitting between them. The CDR3 runs 11 residues. Looked up from germline, CDR1 is SNHLY and CDR2 is FYNNEI.

This rearrangement joins TRBV25-1 to TRBJ1-2, with D unresolved. Deletions cut 4 bases from V and 4 bases from J, with 7 bases between. There are 12 residues in the CDR3. Germline lookup yields CDR1 MGHDK and CDR2 SYGVNS. The CDR3 sequence: CASSAQFYGYTF. The CDR3 DNA is TGTGCCAGCAGTGCGCAGTTCTATGGCTACACCTTC.

CDR3 sequence (DNA): TGTGCCAGCTCACCCACGCAGGGGGCGCAGGAAAAACTGTTTTTT. It translates to CASSPTQGAQEKLFF. The gene calls are TRBV18 and TRBJ1-4, with 8 nucleotides matching TRBD1. The V and J ends lost 3 bases and 8 bases, in that order; junction bases with no gene match: 8. CDR3 length equals 15 residues. Germline V gene sequence: CDR1 KGHSH, CDR2 LQKENI.

The chain is built from TRBV12-3 or TRBV12-4 and TRBJ1-1; no firm D call. CDR3 length equals 13 residues. Trimming left V 3 bases short and J 11 bases short, with 16 bases between. The CDR3 reads CASSLESRLRAFF. Here the CDR3 DNA reads TGTGCCAGCAGTTTGGAAAGCCGATTGCGGGCTTTCTTT.

The chain joins TRBV7-3 to TRBJ2-7; 7 nucleotides line up with TRBD2. J gave up 0 bases and V 1 base, and 3 bases lay outside the gene matches. The CDR3 consists of 15 residues. Germline V lookup: CDR1 SGHTA, CDR2 FQGTGA. CDR3 sequence reads: CASSLNGGSSYEQYF. The CDR3, as DNA: TGTGCCAGCAGCTTAAACGGCGGGAGCTCCTACGAGCAGTACTTC.

Comments on this clone: A junction boundary mismatches the germline segment, possibly from a read error. This chain joins TRBV20-1 and TRBJ2-1; 8 nucleotides agree with TRBD2. Germline V CDR1 and CDR2: DFQATT, SNEGSKA (reference sequence). The CDR3 length is 9 residues. The CDR3 loop is CSAPPGGVF. Here the CDR3 DNA reads TGCAGTGCTCCCCCGGGAGGGGTCTTC.

This clone has more than one count but fewer than ten. The rearrangement uses TRBV7-9 and TRBJ1-1, with D possibly being TRBD1 (5 bases). CDR1 and CDR2 from the germline V gene are SEHNR and FQNEAQ (reference sequence). Trimming pared 4 bases from V and 4 bases from J, leaving 13 bases between. This CDR3 spans 14 amino acids. The CDR3 sequence is CASSSGVGTTEAFF. The CDR3 nucleotides are TGTGCCAGCAGCTCGGGGGTGGGGACCACTGAAGCTTTCTTT.

The chain has TRBV3-1 (or the pseudogene TRBV3-2) and TRBJ1-2; no reliable D call. Germline V gene sequence: CDR1 LGHDT, CDR2 YNNKEL (reference sequence). Trimming removed 4 bases at V and 0 bases at J, with 15 bases between. The CDR3 extends over 16 amino acids. In nucleotides, the CDR3 is TGTGCCAGCAGCCCCCGAGGGAGGGCAGCTAACTATGGCTACACCTTC. Its protein is CASSPRGRAANYGYTF.

This clone was detected only a few times. The CDR3 is CASGTSGNTIYF. DNA for the CDR3: TGTGCCAGCGGCACCTCTGGAAACACCATATATTTT. The rearrangement uses TRBV7-9 and TRBJ1-3; D not certain. Deletions cut 8 bases from V and 0 bases from J, with 5 bases between. Germline CDR1 SEHNR, CDR2 FQNEAQ (reference sequence). The CDR3 length is 12 residues. The full variable domain, completed using reference TRBV7-9 and TRBJ1-3, is DTGVSQNPRHKITKRGQNVTFRCDPISEHNRLYWYRQTLGQGPEFLTYFQNEAQLEKSRLLSDRFSAERPKGSFSTLEIQRTEQGDSAMYLCASGTSGNTIYFGEGSWLTVV.

This chain joins TRBV2 and TRBJ2-7; TRBD1 is a possible D gene (5 bases). The germline gives CDR1 SNHLY, CDR2 FYNNEI. The CDR3 sequence is 14 residues long. Trimming stripped 8 bases from V and 4 bases from J, with 18 bases between. DNA for the CDR3: TGTGCCAGCCACCTGACAGAAAATAATTACGAGCAGTACTTC. Its translation is CASHLTENNYEQYF. The full variable domain, in which reference TRBV2 and TRBJ2-7 provide the parts outside the CDR3, is EPEVTQTPSHQVTQMGQEVILRCVPISNHLYFYWYRQILGQKVEFLVSFYNNEISEKSEIFDDQFSVERPDGSNFTLKIRSTKLEDSAMYFCASHLTENNYEQYFGPGTRLTVT.

This chain connects TRBV12-3 or TRBV12-4 to TRBJ2-5; unclear D gene. The germline V and J ends were trimmed by 6 bases and 3 bases, with 8 bases remaining between them. The CDR3 has 12 residues. The CDR3 DNA reads TGTGCCAGCAGCCCTCGCGAAGAGACCCAGTACTTC. It yields the protein CASSPREETQYF.

The chain combines TRBV6-5 with TRBJ2-7, with 9 bases matching TRBD1. The trim removed 5 bases at V and 2 bases at J, leaving 4 bases unmatched. The CDR3 consists of 14 residues. CDR1 is MNHEY and CDR2 is SVGAGI in the germline V gene. The CDR3 DNA reads as TGTGCCAGCAGTACAAACAGGGGGCCCTACGAGCAGTACTTC. Amino acids: CASSTNRGPYEQYF.

The CDR3 loop reads CASSMGQEPYEQYF. CDR3 DNA: TGTGCCAGTAGTATGGGACAGGAGCCCTACGAGCAGTACTTC. The rearrangement links TRBV19 to TRBJ2-7, with TRBD1 identical over 8 bases. Germline V gene data show CDR1 as LNHDA and CDR2 as SQIVND (reference sequence). The CDR3 spans 14 residues. Losses at the gene ends were 3 bases for V and 2 bases for J; bases not matched to a gene: 3.